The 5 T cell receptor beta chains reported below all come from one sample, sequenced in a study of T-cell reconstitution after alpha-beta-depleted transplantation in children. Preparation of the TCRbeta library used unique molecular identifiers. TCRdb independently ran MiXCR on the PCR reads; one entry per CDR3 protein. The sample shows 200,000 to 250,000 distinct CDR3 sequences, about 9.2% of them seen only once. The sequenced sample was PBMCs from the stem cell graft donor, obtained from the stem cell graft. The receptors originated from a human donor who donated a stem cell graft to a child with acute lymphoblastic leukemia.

The CDR3 protein is CSARDSRRPGPLEPQHF. The CDR3 DNA reads TGCAGTGCTAGAGATTCCCGGCGGCCAGGGCCTTTAGAGCCCCAGCATTTT. This chain connects TRBV20-1 to TRBJ1-5; D is possibly TRBD1 (5 bases). With 0 bases removed from V and 8 bases from J, the gap between germline ends came to 23 bases. The CDR3 consists of 17 residues. The germline V gene has CDR1 DFQATT and CDR2 SNEGSKA (reference sequence).

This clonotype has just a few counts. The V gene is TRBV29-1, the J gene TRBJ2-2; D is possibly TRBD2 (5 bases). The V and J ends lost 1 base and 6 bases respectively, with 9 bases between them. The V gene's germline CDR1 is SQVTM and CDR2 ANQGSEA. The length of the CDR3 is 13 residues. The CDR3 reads CSVEARAAGELFF. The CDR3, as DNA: TGCAGCGTTGAAGCGAGGGCCGCCGGGGAGCTGTTTTTT.

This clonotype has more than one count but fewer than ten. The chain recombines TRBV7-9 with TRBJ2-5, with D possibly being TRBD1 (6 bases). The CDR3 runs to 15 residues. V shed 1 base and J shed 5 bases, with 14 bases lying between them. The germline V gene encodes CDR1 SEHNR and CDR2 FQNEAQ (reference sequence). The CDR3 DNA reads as TGTGCCAGCAGCTTAGATGGGGGCGCATGGGAGACCCAGTACTTC. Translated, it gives CASSLDGGAWETQYF.

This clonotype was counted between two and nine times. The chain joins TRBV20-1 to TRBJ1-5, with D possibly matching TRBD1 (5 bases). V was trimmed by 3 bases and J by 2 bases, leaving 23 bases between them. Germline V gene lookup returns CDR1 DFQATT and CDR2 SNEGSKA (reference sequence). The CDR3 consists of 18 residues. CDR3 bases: TGCAGTGCTAGGCCCGGTGGAGGGTGGGACGAAGGCAATCAGCCCCAGCATTTT. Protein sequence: CSARPGGGWDEGNQPQHF.

The CDR3 region is CASSLRGLAGTQYF. DNA of the CDR3: TGTGCCAGCAGCTTGAGGGGACTAGCGGGTACGCAGTATTTT. V gene TRBV7-9 combines with J gene TRBJ2-3; 12 bases are a match to TRBD2. In germline, CDR1 is SEHNR, CDR2 FQNEAQ (reference sequence). The J segment lost 8 bases and the V segment lost 3 bases, leaving 3 bases of the junction unmatched. The CDR3 contains 14 residues.